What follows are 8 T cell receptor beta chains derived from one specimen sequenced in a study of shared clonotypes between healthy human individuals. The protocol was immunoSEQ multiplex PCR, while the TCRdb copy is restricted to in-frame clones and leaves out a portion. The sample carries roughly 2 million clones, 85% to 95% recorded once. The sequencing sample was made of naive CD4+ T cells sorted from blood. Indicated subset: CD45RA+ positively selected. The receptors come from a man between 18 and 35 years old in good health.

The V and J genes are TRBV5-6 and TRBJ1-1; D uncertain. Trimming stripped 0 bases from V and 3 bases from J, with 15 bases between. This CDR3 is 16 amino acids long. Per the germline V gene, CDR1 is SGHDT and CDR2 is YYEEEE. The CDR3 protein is CASSLGGNRKHTEAFF. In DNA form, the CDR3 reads TGTGCCAGCAGCTTGGGCGGTAACAGAAAGCACACTGAAGCTTTCTTT. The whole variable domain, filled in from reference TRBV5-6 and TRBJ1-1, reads DAGVTQSPTHLIKTRGQQVTLRCSPKSGHDTVSWYQQALGQGPQFIFQYYEEEERQRGNFPDRFSGHQFPNYSSELNVNALLLGDSALYLCASSLGGNRKHTEAFFGQGTRLTVV.

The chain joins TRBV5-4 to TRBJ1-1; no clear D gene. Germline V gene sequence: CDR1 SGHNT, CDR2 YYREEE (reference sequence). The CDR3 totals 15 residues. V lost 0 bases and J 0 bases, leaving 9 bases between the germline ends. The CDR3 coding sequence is TGTGCCAGCAGCTTGGAGGGTGGGGTGAACACTGAAGCTTTCTTT. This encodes CASSLEGGVNTEAFF.

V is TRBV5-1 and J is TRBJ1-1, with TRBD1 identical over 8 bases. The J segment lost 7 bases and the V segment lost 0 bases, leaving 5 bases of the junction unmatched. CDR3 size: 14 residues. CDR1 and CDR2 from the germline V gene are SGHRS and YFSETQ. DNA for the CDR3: TGCGCCAGCAGCTTGGTGACAGGGGCACATGAAGCTTTCTTT. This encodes CASSLVTGAHEAFF.

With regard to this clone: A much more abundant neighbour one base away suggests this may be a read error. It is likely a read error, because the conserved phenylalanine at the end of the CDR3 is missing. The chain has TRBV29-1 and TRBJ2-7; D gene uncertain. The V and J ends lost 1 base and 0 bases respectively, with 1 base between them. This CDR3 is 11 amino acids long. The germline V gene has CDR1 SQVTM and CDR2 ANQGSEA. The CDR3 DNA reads TGCAGCGTTGAAGTCTCCTACGAGCAGTACCTC. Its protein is CSVEVSYEQYL.

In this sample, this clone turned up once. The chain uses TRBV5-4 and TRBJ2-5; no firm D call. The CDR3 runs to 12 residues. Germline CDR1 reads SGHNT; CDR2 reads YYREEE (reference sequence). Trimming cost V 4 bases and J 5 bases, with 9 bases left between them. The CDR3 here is CASSRSSETQYF. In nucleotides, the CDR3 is TGTGCCAGCAGCCGGTCATCTGAGACCCAGTACTTC.

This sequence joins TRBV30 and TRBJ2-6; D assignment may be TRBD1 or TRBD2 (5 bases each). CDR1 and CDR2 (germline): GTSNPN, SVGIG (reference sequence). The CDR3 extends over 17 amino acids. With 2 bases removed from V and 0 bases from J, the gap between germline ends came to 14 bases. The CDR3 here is CAWSPGRWSSGANVLTF. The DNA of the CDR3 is TGTGCCTGGAGTCCGGGACGGTGGAGCTCTGGGGCCAACGTCCTGACTTTC.

The CDR3 coding sequence is TGTGCCAGCAGCCCATTCGACAGGGCCGCATGGCATTTT. It is translated as CASSPFDRAAWHF. The chain links TRBV27 to TRBJ1-5, with 7 nucleotides matching TRBD1. The CDR3 is 13 amino acids. Germline V CDR1 and CDR2: MNHEY, SMNVEV (reference sequence). The V segment lost 6 bases and the J segment 15 bases; nucleotides outside the gene matches: 14.

The CDR3 here is CASSIRRQATNEKLFF. In DNA form, the CDR3 reads TGTGCCAGTAGTATAAGGAGGCAAGCAACTAATGAAAAACTGTTTTTT. The chain is built from TRBV19 and TRBJ1-4; D unresolved. There are 16 residues in the CDR3. CDR1 and CDR2 from the germline V gene are LNHDA and SQIVND (reference sequence). Trimming left V 2 bases short and J 0 bases short, with 10 bases between. The full variable domain, its missing parts supplied by reference TRBV19 and TRBJ1-4, is DGGITQSPKYLFRKEGQNVTLSCEQNLNHDAMYWYRQDPGQGLRLIYYSQIVNDFQKGDIAEGYSVSREKKESFPLTVTSAQKNPTAFYLCASSIRRQATNEKLFFGSGTQLSVL.